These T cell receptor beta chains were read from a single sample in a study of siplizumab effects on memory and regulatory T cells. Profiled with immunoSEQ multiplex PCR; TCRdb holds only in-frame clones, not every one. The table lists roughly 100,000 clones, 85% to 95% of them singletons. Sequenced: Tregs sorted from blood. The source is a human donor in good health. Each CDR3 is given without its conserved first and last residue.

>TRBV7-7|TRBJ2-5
ASSDRTSVGWETQY
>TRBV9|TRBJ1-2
ASSATGGWYGYT
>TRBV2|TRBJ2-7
ASSGTGRSYEQY
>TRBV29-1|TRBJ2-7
SVGQGTYEQY
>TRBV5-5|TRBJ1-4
ASSRGGGEKLF
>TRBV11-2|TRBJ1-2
ASSFNLDALYGYT
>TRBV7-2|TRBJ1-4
ASSLGARGPEKLF
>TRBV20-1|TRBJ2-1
SAPSYGEQF
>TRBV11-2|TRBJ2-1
ASNLPPYNEQF
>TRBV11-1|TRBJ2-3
ASSFQGAGTDTQY
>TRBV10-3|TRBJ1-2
AIRLTGANYGYT
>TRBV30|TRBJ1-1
AWNRNGAAF
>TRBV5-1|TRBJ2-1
ASSLTSGSVDEQF
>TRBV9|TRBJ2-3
ASSVDRVGTDTQY
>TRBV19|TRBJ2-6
ASSIEGRGSGANVLT
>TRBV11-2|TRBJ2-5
ASSLGETQY
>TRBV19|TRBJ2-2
ASSTNDLNTGELF
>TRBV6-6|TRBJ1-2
ASSRGQGAYGYT
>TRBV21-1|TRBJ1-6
AGETDRGHSPLH
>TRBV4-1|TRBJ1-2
ASSQDAGAQHFSNYGYT
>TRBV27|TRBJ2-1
ASSPGSSYNEQF
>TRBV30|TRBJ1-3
AWSVRRKGNSGNTIY
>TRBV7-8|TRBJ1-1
ASSLAEVGVRAF
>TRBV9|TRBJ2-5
ASSEGTGPRGTQY
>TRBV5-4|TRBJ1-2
ASSLVGWQGVREGGYT
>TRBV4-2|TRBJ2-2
ASSQVADRGYTGELF
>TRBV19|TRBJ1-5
ASSIGLRGFQPQH
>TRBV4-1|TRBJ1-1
ASSLRGDTEAF
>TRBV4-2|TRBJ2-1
ASSHAGTSGGPQF
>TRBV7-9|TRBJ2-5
ASSLAGVGTQY
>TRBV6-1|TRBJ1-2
ASSEARGGQIYGYT
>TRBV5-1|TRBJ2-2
ASRDRGTGELF
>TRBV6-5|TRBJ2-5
ASSSRGGGETQY
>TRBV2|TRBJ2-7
ASNRQTYEQY
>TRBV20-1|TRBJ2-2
SAQSTGELF
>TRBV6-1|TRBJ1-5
ASTDTSNQPQH
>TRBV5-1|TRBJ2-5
ASSLGSLGVETQY
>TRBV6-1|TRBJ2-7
ASSAGRGSYEQY
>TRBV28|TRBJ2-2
ASRDHQGGVNTNTGELF
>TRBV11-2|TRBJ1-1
ASSLGRSNYNTEAF
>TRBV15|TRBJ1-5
ATSSGVTSLNQPQH
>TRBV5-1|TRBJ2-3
ASSPGRAQY
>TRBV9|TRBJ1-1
ASSAGPGGNTEAF
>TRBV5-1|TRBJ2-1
ASKGVPNEQF
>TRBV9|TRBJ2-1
ASSGTGGRSYNEQF
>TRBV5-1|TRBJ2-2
ASSYGQRAGELF
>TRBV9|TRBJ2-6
ASSGANVLT
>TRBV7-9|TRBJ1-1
ASSLGLVARGGTEAF
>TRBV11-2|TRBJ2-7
ASSGLAGYEQY
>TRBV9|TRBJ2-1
ASSVTQIGEQF
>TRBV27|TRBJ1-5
ASSLGLGQPQH
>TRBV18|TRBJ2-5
ASSPKETQY
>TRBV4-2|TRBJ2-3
ASRYTLPGPTDTQY
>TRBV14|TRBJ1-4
ASSQSQGKREKLF
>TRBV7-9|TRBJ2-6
ASSLNRGPSGANVLT
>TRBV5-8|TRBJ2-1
ASSSPDRFYNEQF
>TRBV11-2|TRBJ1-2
ASSEQGAALYGYT
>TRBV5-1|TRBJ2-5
ASSQDFGTSETQY
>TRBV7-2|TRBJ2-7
ASSLARDGPPSYEQY
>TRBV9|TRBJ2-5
ASSVVGQGTETQY